Included here is one T cell receptor beta chain sequence, with context. This CDR3 region has 14 residues. Per germline, CDR1 WSHSY and CDR2 SAAADI. V gave up 7 bases and J gave up 3 bases; unmatched junction bases: 3. This sample stems from a study of blood T cell repertoires in COVID-19. TCRdb's table, derived via immunoSEQ multiplex PCR, lists solely in-frame clones and lacks some. The sample consists of roughly 170,000 clones, 86% of them appearing once. The source is a man between 70 and 80 years old with active or convalescent COVID-19. Sequenced material: peripheral blood. J is TRBJ2-3 and V is TRBV10-2; 11 bases map to TRBD1. CDR3 in DNA: TGCGCCAGCACCAGGGACAGGGGGACAGATACGCAGTATTTT. Its translation is CASTRDRGTDTQYF.